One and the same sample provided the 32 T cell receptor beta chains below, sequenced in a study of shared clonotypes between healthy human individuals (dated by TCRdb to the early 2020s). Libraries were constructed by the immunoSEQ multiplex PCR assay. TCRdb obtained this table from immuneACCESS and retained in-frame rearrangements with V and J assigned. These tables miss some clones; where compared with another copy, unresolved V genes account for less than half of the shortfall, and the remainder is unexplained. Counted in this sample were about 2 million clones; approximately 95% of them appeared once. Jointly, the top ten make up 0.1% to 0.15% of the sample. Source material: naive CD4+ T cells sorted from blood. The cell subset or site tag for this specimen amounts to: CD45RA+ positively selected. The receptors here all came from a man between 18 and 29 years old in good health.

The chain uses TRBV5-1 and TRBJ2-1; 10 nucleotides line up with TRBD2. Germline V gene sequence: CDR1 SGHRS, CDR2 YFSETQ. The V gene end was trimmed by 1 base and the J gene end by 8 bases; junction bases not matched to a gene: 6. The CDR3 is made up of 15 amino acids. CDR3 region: CASSLTGLAAYEQFF. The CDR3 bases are TGCGCCAGCAGCTTGACAGGACTAGCGGCCTATGAGCAGTTCTTC. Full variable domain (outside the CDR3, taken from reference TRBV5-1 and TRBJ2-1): KAGVTQTPRYLIKTRGQQVTLSCSPISGHRSVSWYQQTPGQGLQFLFEYFSETQRNKGNFPGRFSGRQFSNSRSEMNVSTLELGDSALYLCASSLTGLAAYEQFFGPGTRLTVL.

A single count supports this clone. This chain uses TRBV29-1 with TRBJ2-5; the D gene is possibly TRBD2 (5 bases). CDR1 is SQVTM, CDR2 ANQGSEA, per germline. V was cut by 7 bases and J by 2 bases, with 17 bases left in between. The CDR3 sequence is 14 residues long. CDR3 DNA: TGCAGCGCCCTCTTTGTAGCGTATCAAGAGACCCAGTACTTC. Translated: CSALFVAYQETQYF.

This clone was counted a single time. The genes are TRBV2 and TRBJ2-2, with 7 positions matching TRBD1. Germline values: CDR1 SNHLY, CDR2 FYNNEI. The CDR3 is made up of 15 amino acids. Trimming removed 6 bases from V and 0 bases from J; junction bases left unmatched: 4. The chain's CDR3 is CASSSGTANTGELFF. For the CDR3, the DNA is TGTGCCAGCAGCTCCGGGACAGCGAACACCGGGGAGCTGTTTTTT. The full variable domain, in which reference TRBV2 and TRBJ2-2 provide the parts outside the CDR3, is EPEVTQTPSHQVTQMGQEVILRCVPISNHLYFYWYRQILGQKVEFLVSFYNNEISEKSEIFDDQFSVERPDGSNFTLKIRSTKLEDSAMYFCASSSGTANTGELFFGEGSRLTVL.

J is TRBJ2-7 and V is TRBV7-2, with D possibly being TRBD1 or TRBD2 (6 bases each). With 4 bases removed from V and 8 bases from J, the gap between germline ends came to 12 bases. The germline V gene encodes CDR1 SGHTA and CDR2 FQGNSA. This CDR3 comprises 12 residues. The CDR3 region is CASSYSGGQQYF. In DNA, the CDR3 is TGTGCCAGCAGCTACTCCGGGGGCCAGCAGTACTTC.

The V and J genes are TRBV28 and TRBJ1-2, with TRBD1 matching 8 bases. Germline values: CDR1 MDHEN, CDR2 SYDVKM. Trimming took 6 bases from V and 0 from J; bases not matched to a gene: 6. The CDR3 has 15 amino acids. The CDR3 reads CASSFGQGANYGYTF. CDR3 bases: TGTGCCAGCAGCTTTGGACAGGGAGCTAACTATGGCTACACCTTC.

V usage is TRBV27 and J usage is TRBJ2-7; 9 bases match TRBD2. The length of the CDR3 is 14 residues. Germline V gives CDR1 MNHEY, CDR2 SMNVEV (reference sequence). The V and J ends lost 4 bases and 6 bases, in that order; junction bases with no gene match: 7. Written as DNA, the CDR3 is TGTGCCAGCAGTTCGGGACTAGCCCGGAGCGAGCAGTACTTC. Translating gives CASSSGLARSEQYF.

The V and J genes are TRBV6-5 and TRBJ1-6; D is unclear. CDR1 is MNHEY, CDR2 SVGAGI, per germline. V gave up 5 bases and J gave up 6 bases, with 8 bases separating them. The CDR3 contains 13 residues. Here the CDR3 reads CASSPLTNSPLHF. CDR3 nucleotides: TGTGCCAGCAGTCCCCTGACTAATTCACCCCTCCACTTT.

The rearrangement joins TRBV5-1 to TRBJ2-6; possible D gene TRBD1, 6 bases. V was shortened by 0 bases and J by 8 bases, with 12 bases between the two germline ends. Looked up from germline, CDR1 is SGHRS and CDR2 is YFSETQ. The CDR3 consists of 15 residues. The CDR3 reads CASSLDPRGPNVLTF. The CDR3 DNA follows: TGCGCCAGCAGCTTGGATCCCAGGGGTCCCAACGTCCTGACTTTC.

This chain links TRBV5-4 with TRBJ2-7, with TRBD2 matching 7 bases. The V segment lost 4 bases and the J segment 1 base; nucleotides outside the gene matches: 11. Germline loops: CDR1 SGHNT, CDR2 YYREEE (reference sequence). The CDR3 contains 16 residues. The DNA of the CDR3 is TGTGCCAGCAGCCCCCCCGGGGCTAGCGGTTCCTACGAGCAGTACTTC. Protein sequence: CASSPPGASGSYEQYF.

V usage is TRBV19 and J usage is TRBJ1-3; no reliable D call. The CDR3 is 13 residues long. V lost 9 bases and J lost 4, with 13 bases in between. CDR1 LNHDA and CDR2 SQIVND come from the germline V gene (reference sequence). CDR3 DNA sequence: TGTGCCAGCATGACTCCCGAGGGAAACACCATATATTTT. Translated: CASMTPEGNTIYF.

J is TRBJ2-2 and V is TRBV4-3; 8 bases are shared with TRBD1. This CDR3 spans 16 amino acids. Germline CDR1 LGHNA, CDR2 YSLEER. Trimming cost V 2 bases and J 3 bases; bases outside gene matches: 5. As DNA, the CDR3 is TGCGCCAGCAGCCAAAGACAGGGGTCGGACACCGGGGAGCTGTTTTTT. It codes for CASSQRQGSDTGELFF.

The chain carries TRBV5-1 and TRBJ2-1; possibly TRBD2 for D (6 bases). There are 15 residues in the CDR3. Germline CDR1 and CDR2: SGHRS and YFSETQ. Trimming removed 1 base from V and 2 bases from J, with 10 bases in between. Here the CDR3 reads CASSLTSKPYNEQFF. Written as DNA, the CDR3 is TGCGCCAGCAGCTTGACTAGCAAGCCCTACAATGAGCAGTTCTTC. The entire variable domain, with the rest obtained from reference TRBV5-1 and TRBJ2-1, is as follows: KAGVTQTPRYLIKTRGQQVTLSCSPISGHRSVSWYQQTPGQGLQFLFEYFSETQRNKGNFPGRFSGRQFSNSRSEMNVSTLELGDSALYLCASSLTSKPYNEQFFGPGTRLTVL.

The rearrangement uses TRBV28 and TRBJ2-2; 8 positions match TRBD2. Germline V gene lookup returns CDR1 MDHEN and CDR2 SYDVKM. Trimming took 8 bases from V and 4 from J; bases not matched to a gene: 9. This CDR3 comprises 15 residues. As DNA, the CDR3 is TGTGCCAGCTCAACGGGGGGGCTGGGCACCGGGGAGCTGTTTTTT. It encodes CASSTGGLGTGELFF.

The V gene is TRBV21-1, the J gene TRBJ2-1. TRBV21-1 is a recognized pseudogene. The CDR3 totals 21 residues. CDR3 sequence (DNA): TGTGCCAGCAGCAAAGCTGATGGTCGGACGAAGTTCAGGCAATTTTACAATGAGCAGTTCTTC. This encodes CASSKADGRTKFRQFYNEQFF.

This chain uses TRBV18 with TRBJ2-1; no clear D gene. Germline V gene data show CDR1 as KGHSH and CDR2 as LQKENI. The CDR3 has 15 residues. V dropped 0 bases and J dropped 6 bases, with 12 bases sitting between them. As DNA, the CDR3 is TGTGCCAGCTCACCACCTAATCCCCCGTTCAATGAGCAGTTCTTC. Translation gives CASSPPNPPFNEQFF.

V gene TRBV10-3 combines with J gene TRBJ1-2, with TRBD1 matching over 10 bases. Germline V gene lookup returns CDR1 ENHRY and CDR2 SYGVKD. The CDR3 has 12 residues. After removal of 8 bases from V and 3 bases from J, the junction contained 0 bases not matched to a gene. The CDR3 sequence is CAIGQGDYGYTF. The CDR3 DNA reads TGTGCCATCGGACAGGGGGACTATGGCTACACCTTC.

CDR3 amino acids: CASSFSGQGYNEQFF. In DNA form, the CDR3 reads TGTGCCAGCAGCTTCTCGGGACAGGGCTACAATGAGCAGTTCTTC. The chain has TRBV11-2 and TRBJ2-1, with 9 bases aligning to TRBD1. The germline CDR1 and CDR2 sequences are SGHAT and FQNNGV. This CDR3 region has 15 residues. V was clipped by 3 bases and J by 3 bases; unmatched bases: 3.

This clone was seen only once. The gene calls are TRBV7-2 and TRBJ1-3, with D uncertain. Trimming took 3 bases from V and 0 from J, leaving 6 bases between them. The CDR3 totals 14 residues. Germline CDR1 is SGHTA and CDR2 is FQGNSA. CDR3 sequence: CASSFGSSGNTIYF. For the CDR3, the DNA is TGTGCCAGCAGCTTTGGGAGCTCTGGAAACACCATATATTTT.

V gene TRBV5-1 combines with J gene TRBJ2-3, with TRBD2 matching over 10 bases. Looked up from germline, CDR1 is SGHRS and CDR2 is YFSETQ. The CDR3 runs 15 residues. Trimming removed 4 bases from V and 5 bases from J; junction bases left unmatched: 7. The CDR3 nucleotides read TGCGCCAGCAGCGTATTAGCGGGGGGTGGAGATACGCAGTATTTT. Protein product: CASSVLAGGGDTQYF. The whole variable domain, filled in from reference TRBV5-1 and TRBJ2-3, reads KAGVTQTPRYLIKTRGQQVTLSCSPISGHRSVSWYQQTPGQGLQFLFEYFSETQRNKGNFPGRFSGRQFSNSRSEMNVSTLELGDSALYLCASSVLAGGGDTQYFGPGTRLTVL.

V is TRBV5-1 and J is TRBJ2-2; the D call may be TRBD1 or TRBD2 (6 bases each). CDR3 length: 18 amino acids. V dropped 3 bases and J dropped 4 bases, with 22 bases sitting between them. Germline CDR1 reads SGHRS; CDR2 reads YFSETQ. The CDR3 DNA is TGCGCCAGCAGCTCGTTTCCGGGGGCGAGCGGTCCCACCGGGGAGCTGTTTTTT. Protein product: CASSSFPGASGPTGELFF.

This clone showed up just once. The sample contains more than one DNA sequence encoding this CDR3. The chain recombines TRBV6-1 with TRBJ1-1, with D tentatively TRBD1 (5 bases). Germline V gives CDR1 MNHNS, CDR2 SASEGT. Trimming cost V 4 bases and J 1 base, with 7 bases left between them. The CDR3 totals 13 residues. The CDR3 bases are TGTGCCAGCAGTGCCACAGGGAACACTGAAGCTTTCTTT. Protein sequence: CASSATGNTEAFF.

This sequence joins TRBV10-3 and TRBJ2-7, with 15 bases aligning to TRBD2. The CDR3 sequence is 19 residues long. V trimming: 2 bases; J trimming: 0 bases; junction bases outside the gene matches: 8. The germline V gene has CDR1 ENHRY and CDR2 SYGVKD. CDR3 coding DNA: TGTGCCATCAGTGAGGGAGGACTAGCGGGAGGGCCGAGCTCCTACGAGCAGTACTTC. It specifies CAISEGGLAGGPSSYEQYF.

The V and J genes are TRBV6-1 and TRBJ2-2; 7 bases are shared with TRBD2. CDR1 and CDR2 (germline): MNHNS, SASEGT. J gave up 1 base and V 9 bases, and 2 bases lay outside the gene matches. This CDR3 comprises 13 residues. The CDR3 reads CASGGRNTGELFF. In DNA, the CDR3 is TGTGCCAGTGGCGGGAGGAACACCGGGGAGCTGTTTTTT.

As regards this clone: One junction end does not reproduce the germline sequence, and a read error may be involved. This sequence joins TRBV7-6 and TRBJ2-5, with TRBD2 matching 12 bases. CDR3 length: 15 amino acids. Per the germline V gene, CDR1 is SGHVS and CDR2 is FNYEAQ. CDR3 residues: CASSVGTSGQETQYF. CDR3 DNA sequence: TGTGCTAGCAGCGTCGGGACTAGCGGGCAAGAGACCCAGTACTTC.

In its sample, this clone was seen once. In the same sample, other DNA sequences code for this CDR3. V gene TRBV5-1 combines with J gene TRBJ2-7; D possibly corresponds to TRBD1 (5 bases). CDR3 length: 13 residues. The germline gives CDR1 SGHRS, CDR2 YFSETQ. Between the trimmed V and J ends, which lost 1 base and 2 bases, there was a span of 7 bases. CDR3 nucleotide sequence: TGCGCCAGCAGCTTGACAGGTCCCTACGAGCAGTACTTC. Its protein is CASSLTGPYEQYF.

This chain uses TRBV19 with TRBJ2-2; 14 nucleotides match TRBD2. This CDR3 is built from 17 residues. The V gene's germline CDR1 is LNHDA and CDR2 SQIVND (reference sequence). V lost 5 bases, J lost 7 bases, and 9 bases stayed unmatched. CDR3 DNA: TGTGCCAGTAGTCGGACTAGCGGGAGGAGTCGCAACGGGGAGCTGTTTTTT. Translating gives CASSRTSGRSRNGELFF.

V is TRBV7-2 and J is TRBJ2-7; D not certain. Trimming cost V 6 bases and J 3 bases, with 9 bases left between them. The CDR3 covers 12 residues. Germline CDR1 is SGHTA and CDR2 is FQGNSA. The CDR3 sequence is CASSLNIYEQYF. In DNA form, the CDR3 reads TGTGCCAGCAGTTTAAACATCTACGAGCAGTACTTC. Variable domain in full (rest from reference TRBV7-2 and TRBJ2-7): GAGVSQSPSNKVTEKGKDVELRCDPISGHTALYWYRQSLGQGLEFLIYFQGNSAPDKSGLPSDRFSAERTGGSVSTLTIQRTQQEDSAVYLCASSLNIYEQYFGPGTRLTVT.

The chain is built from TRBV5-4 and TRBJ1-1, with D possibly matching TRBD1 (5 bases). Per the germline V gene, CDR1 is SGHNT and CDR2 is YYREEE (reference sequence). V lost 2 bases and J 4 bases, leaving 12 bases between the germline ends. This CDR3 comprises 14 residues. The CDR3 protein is CASSFRQRPTEAFF. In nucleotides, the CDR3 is TGTGCCAGCAGCTTCCGACAGAGACCCACTGAAGCTTTCTTT.

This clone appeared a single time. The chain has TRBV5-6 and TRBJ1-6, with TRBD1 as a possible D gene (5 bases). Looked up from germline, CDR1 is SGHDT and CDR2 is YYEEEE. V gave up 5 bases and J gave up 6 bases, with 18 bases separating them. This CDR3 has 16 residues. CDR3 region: CASSRLTGTVNSPLHF. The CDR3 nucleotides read TGTGCCAGCAGTCGACTTACCGGGACTGTTAATTCACCCCTCCACTTT.

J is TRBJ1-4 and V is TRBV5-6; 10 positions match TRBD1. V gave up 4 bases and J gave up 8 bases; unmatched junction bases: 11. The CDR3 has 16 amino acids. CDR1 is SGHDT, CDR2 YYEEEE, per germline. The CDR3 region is CASSPRTGGIGEKLFF. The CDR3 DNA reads TGTGCCAGCAGCCCCAGGACAGGGGGGATAGGGGAAAAACTGTTTTTT.

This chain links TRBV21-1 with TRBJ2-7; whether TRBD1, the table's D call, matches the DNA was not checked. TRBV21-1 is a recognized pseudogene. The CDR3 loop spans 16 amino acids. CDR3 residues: CASSKGGQGGFDEQYF. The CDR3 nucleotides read TGTGCCAGCAGCAAGGGAGGACAGGGAGGTTTCGACGAGCAGTACTTC.

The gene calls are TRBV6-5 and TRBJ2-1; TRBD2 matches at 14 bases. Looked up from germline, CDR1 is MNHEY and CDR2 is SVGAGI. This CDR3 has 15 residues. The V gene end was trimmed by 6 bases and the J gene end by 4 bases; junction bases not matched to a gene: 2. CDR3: CASSRTSGRYNEQFF. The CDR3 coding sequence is TGTGCCAGCAGCCGGACTAGCGGGAGGTACAATGAGCAGTTCTTC.